This T cell receptor (beta chain) is drawn from a study of neurological immune-mediated disorders. Study-level results: The absence of shared CDR3 amino acid sequences among expanded clones across subjects suggests private repertoires in all groups.

This clonotype occurred many times. Its antigen is not known. Time point reported: longitudinal time-point 3. This CDR3 is 13 amino acids long. Germline-derived CDR1 and CDR2 are DFQATT and SNEGSKA (reference sequence). Trimming pared 1 base from V and 7 bases from J, leaving 11 bases between. MiXCR was run by TCRdb on the 5' RACE reads, yielding one entry per CDR3 protein. The sample lists about 84,000 distinct CDR3 sequences; approximately 4.6% were seen once. The specimen sequenced was PBMCs. The V and J genes are TRBV20-1 and TRBJ2-1; D possibly corresponds to TRBD1 (5 bases). The source of this sequence is a woman in her sixties or seventies with multiple sclerosis. This CDR3 is CSARGGSLNEQFF. The CDR3 coding sequence is TGCAGTGCTAGAGGGGGCAGCCTGAATGAGCAGTTCTTC.